The T cell receptor beta chain under discussion was sequenced for a study of CD8+CD57+ T cells in acquired aplastic anemia. The template for TCR beta VDJ and CDR3 sequence profiling was genomic DNA. From the reads, TCRdb called clonotypes with MiXCR, one entry per CDR3 protein. Of some 170,000 distinct CDR3 sequences listed, around half are singletons. Patients who underwent sequencing had shown CD8+CD57+ cell expansion by flow cytometry. Sequenced sample: sorted CD4+, CD8+, or CD8+CD57+ T cells (not recorded which) from PBMCs. The sequence came from a human donor with aplastic anemia.

For the CDR3, the DNA is TGCAGTGCTAGTCTCGCAGAGCCCTACGAGCAGTACTTC. Translated, it gives CSASLAEPYEQYF. The V and J genes are TRBV20-1 and TRBJ2-7; D not certain. Germline CDR1 reads DFQATT; CDR2 reads SNEGSKA (reference sequence). CDR3 length: 13 amino acids. V was pared by 3 bases and J by 2 bases, with 11 bases between.